The source of this T cell receptor (beta chain) is a study of OX40 agonist ivuxolimab in advanced cancers. Study details: Ivuxolimab was administered intravenously to patients at 0.01 to 10 mg/kg every 2 weeks. Among those treated, three patients had partial responses, one with hepatocellular carcinoma and two with cutaneous melanoma.

Autoimmune disease history or systemic immunosuppression barred patients. Germline trimming cut 4 bases from V and 2 bases from J; bases unmatched to any gene: 18. CDR1 and CDR2 (germline): LNHDA, SQIVND (reference sequence). This CDR3 is built from 21 residues. TCRdb keeps only in-frame clones here, not all; method: immunoSEQ multiplex PCR. The table records 40,000 to 60,000 clones, about 81% of them present only once. This sequence joins TRBV19 and TRBJ2-3, with 13 bases fitting TRBD2. Sequencing used CD4+ or CD8+ T cells sorted from blood, obtained in a trial of the OX40 agonist ivuxolimab. The TCR comes from an adult with an advanced solid tumor such as melanoma, head and neck, liver or kidney cancer. In DNA, the CDR3 is TGTGCCAGTAGTAAAAGGACTAGCGGGAGTCCAATATCGCATTTCACAGATACGCAGTATTTT. It specifies CASSKRTSGSPISHFTDTQYF.